These 21 T cell receptor beta chains share one sample of origin, sequenced in a study of beta chain features in type 1 diabetes. Their antigen targets remain unknown. All of the isolated RNA was reverse transcribed, so expressed TCRB transcripts were sequenced. Assay: immunoSEQ multiplex PCR; the TCRdb copy retains only in-frame clones and omits some. The table has hundreds of thousands of clones, about 14% seen once; the top ten hold roughly 0.04%. Study conclusions and caveats: Researchers report that Type 1 diabetes patients had moderately but significantly shorter TCRB CDR3s across all four CD4+ subsets.

Sequenced: naive CD4+ T cells from blood. The source of these receptors is a man aged 18 to 29 with type 1 diabetes.

A word on this clone: Within the sample, other DNA sequences also encode this same CDR3. The chain joins TRBV4-3 to TRBJ2-3; perhaps TRBD2 as D (6 bases). This CDR3 region has 15 residues. Per germline, CDR1 LGHNA and CDR2 YSLEER. The germline V and J ends were trimmed by 3 bases and 3 bases, with 13 bases remaining between them. CDR3 sequence (DNA): TGCGCCAGCAGCCACCTGACGGGGACTACAGATACGCAGTATTTT. Translation gives CASSHLTGTTDTQYF.

The rearrangement links TRBV2 to TRBJ2-7; D is perhaps TRBD2 (6 bases). V was trimmed by 8 bases and J by 5 bases, leaving 13 bases between them. CDR3 length: 12 residues. Germline-derived CDR1 and CDR2 are SNHLY and FYNNEI. CDR3: CASRLVANEQYF. The CDR3 DNA reads TGTGCCAGCCGACTAGTTGCCAACGAGCAGTACTTC.

This clone was recorded a few times. This rearrangement joins TRBV28 to TRBJ1-2; 9 bases align to TRBD1. With 2 bases clipped from V and 4 bases from J, the junction kept 5 bases outside the gene matches. The germline CDR1 and CDR2 sequences are MDHEN and SYDVKM. The CDR3 sequence is 15 residues long. The DNA for the CDR3 is TGTGCCAGCAGTTTAGGGGGACAGGGTGGCTATGGCTACACCTTC. Its protein is CASSLGGQGGYGYTF.

This clone was counted a few times. The chain employs TRBV5-1 and TRBJ2-5; D is unresolved. Germline loops: CDR1 SGHRS, CDR2 YFSETQ. V was pared by 4 bases and J by 4 bases, with 17 bases between. The CDR3 spans 15 residues. The DNA for the CDR3 is TGCGCCAGCAGCCCTACTTCCAGGTCACCAGAGACCCAGTACTTC. Its protein is CASSPTSRSPETQYF.

This clone was recorded a few times. The chain links TRBV7-2 to TRBJ2-1; TRBD1 or TRBD2 may be the D gene (5 bases each). The CDR3 is made up of 14 amino acids. V was trimmed by 5 bases and J by 2 bases, leaving 10 bases between them. Germline V gene lookup returns CDR1 SGHTA and CDR2 FQGNSA. CDR3 sequence (DNA): TGTGCCAGCAGCCCGGGACCAGCCTACAATGAGCAGTTCTTC. As protein: CASSPGPAYNEQFF.

This clone has only a few counts. The rearrangement links TRBV4-1 to TRBJ2-3, with D perhaps matching TRBD1 (5 bases). The CDR3 consists of 13 residues. V was trimmed by 0 bases and J by 7 bases, leaving 8 bases between them. Germline CDR1 MGHRA, CDR2 YSYEKL. Here the CDR3 reads CASSQEDSNTQYF. Here the CDR3 DNA reads TGCGCCAGCAGCCAAGAAGACAGCAATACGCAGTATTTT.

This clone was detected a few times. The rearrangement joins TRBV6-5 to TRBJ1-1; D might be TRBD1 (6 bases). The V end was cut by 6 bases, the J end by 4 bases, with 12 bases between. The CDR3 runs to 13 residues. The germline gives CDR1 MNHEY, CDR2 SVGAGI. CDR3 residues: CASSRGGPTEAFF. CDR3 bases: TGTGCCAGCAGCCGCGGGGGGCCCACTGAAGCTTTCTTT.

This clone was seen a few times. This rearrangement joins TRBV19 to TRBJ2-1; D remains ambiguous. The germline CDR1 and CDR2 sequences are LNHDA and SQIVND (reference sequence). This CDR3 has 15 amino acids. V gave up 5 bases and J gave up 5 bases, with 16 bases separating them. The CDR3 DNA reads TGTGCCAGTAGTTGGGGAACTTCGTTAGACAATGAGCAGTTCTTC. Encoded protein: CASSWGTSLDNEQFF.

The rearrangement joins TRBV2 to TRBJ2-4; the match to TRBD1 covers 9 bases. Per germline, CDR1 SNHLY and CDR2 FYNNEI. The CDR3 extends over 14 amino acids. The junction had 6 bases not matched to a gene; V was cut back by 10 bases and J by 2 bases. For the CDR3, the DNA is TGTGCCACCCGGACAGGGGCCCCCAAAAACATTCAGTACTTC. Protein sequence: CATRTGAPKNIQYF. Full variable domain (remainder filled in from reference TRBV2 and TRBJ2-4): EPEVTQTPSHQVTQMGQEVILRCVPISNHLYFYWYRQILGQKVEFLVSFYNNEISEKSEIFDDQFSVERPDGSNFTLKIRSTKLEDSAMYFCATRTGAPKNIQYFGAGTRLSVL.

With respect to this clone: A much larger clone lies one base from this, so it may be a read error. The chain combines TRBV14 with TRBJ2-7; D unresolved. V was pared by 4 bases and J by 1 base, with 2 bases between. The CDR3 is 11 amino acids. Germline lookup yields CDR1 SGHDN and CDR2 FVKESK. The CDR3 is CASSLSYEQYF. CDR3 DNA sequence: TGTGCCAGCAGCCTTTCCTACGAGCAGTACTTC.

In this sample, this clone turned up a few times. V is TRBV29-1 and J is TRBJ2-7; 10 positions match TRBD2. The CDR3 spans 15 residues. V dropped 4 bases and J dropped 0; count of bases not matched to a gene: 6. The germline V gene encodes CDR1 SQVTM and CDR2 ANQGSEA. The CDR3, as DNA: TGCAGCGTTGGTCGACTAGCGGGCAACTCCTACGAGCAGTACTTC. Residues: CSVGRLAGNSYEQYF.

The chain couples TRBV7-2 to TRBJ2-7; TRBD2 is a possible D gene (7 bases). This CDR3 contains 12 residues. Germline-derived CDR1 and CDR2 are SGHTA and FQGNSA. V lost 8 bases, J lost 6 bases, and 14 bases lay in between. CDR3 loop: CASGGARVEQYF. DNA for the CDR3: TGTGCCAGCGGGGGGGCGCGAGTCGAGCAGTACTTC.

This clone was found a few times. The rearrangement joins TRBV6-5 to TRBJ1-1; 9 bases fit TRBD1. The CDR3 has 16 residues. The trim removed 0 bases at V and 5 bases at J, leaving 7 bases unmatched. Germline values: CDR1 MNHEY, CDR2 SVGAGI. DNA for the CDR3: TGTGCCAGCAGTTACTCGATAGGGACAGGGTATACTGAAGCTTTCTTT. Translating it yields CASSYSIGTGYTEAFF.

The rearrangement links TRBV29-1 to TRBJ2-1, with D unresolved. Germline V gives CDR1 SQVTM, CDR2 ANQGSEA. The V end lost 5 bases, the J end lost 4 bases, and 3 bases lay between the germline ends. The CDR3 runs 10 residues. CDR3 in DNA: TGCAGCGTTCGGTACAATGAGCAGTTCTTC. This sequence encodes CSVRYNEQFF.

This clone was counted only a few times. This sequence joins TRBV6-5 and TRBJ2-1; the D is unclear. V was shortened by 0 bases and J by 7 bases, with 16 bases between the two germline ends. The CDR3 covers 16 residues. From germline, CDR1 is MNHEY and CDR2 SVGAGI. The CDR3 is CASSYSSGSGRNEQFF. CDR3 coding DNA: TGTGCCAGCAGTTACTCGTCTGGTTCGGGTCGAAATGAGCAGTTCTTC.

This clone was counted only a few times. This sequence joins TRBV21-1 and TRBJ1-4; TRBD1, as called in the table, went unchecked against the DNA. TRBV21-1 is given as a pseudogene. CDR3 length: 14 residues. For the CDR3, the DNA is TGTGCCAGCAGCACACGACAGGGGCGTGAAAAACTGTTTTTT. Amino acids: CASSTRQGREKLFF.

This clone was observed a few times. This chain links TRBV10-3 with TRBJ1-3; unclear D gene. CDR3 length equals 13 residues. Germline CDR1 and CDR2: ENHRY and SYGVKD. Trimming removed 2 bases at V and 11 bases at J, with 13 bases between. CDR3 sequence reads: CAISEPSKGPIYF. The CDR3 bases are TGTGCCATCAGTGAGCCATCGAAAGGACCCATATATTTT.

This clone was counted only a few times. The chain links TRBV30 to TRBJ2-3, with TRBD2 as a possible D gene (6 bases). Germline V lookup: CDR1 GTSNPN, CDR2 SVGIG (reference sequence). The CDR3 consists of 13 residues. Trimming took off 2 bases at V and 6 bases at J, with 12 bases between the two ends. CDR3 protein: CAWSPGLYDTQYF. DNA for the CDR3: TGTGCCTGGAGTCCGGGACTTTACGATACGCAGTATTTT.

The table lists this clone with a few counts. V usage is TRBV15 and J usage is TRBJ1-2, with 7 bases matching TRBD1. Germline loops: CDR1 LNHNV, CDR2 YYDKDF (reference sequence). V lost 0 bases and J lost 8; bases outside the gene matches: 3. This CDR3 is built from 13 residues. CDR3 DNA sequence: TGTGCCACCAGCAGAGACAGGGGGGAAGGCTACACCTTC. It specifies CATSRDRGEGYTF.

To note about this clone: Other DNA sequences within the sample encode an identical CDR3. This chain connects TRBV30 to TRBJ1-6; D unclear. The V end lost 0 bases, the J end lost 10 bases, and 10 bases lay between the germline ends. Germline assignment: CDR1 GTSNPN and CDR2 SVGIG (reference sequence). CDR3 length: 13 amino acids. The CDR3 spells CAWSVLAGSPLHF. In nucleotides, the CDR3 is TGTGCCTGGAGTGTTTTGGCGGGCTCACCCCTCCACTTT.

This chain connects TRBV7-9 to TRBJ2-1, with 8 bases aligning to TRBD2. This CDR3 is 17 amino acids long. Germline V gene sequence: CDR1 SEHNR, CDR2 FQNEAQ (reference sequence). The ends lost 5 bases at V and 6 bases at J; junction bases unmatched: 15. Written as DNA, the CDR3 is TGTGCCAGCAGCCCAGGGCTGGGTAGCGGGATGTTCAATGAGCAGTTCTTC. Protein: CASSPGLGSGMFNEQFF.